This TCR beta chain was captured by sequencing in a study of blood T cell repertoires in COVID-19. Background on the study: Donors in the United States, Italy and Spain gave samples during acute or convalescent COVID-19. Sample material is recorded as cDNA or gDNA derived from T cells, B-cell-depleted T cells, or PBMCs.

In the original processing: Reference gene primer amplification gave nucleated cell count estimates. Libraries were prepared by immunoSEQ multiplex PCR; TCRdb keeps only in-frame clonotypes and omits some of them. Clonal size and the V and J genes are those of that table, whereas D and trimming came from the DNA. The table lists 300,000 or so clones, around 87% of them singletons. This clone was recorded once. V trimming: 0 bases; J trimming: 0 bases; junction bases outside the gene matches: 11. CDR3 size: 20 residues. The germline gives CDR1 SGHNT, CDR2 YENEEA. This rearrangement joins TRBV11-3 to TRBJ2-6; the match to TRBD1 covers 7 bases. Sequencing used peripheral blood. This sequence was found in a woman in her fifties or sixties who had recovered from COVID-19. CDR3 sequence: CASSLEAVATGISGANVLTF. The CDR3 coding sequence is TGTGCCAGCAGCTTAGAGGCGGTCGCGACAGGGATCTCTGGGGCCAACGTCCTGACTTTC.